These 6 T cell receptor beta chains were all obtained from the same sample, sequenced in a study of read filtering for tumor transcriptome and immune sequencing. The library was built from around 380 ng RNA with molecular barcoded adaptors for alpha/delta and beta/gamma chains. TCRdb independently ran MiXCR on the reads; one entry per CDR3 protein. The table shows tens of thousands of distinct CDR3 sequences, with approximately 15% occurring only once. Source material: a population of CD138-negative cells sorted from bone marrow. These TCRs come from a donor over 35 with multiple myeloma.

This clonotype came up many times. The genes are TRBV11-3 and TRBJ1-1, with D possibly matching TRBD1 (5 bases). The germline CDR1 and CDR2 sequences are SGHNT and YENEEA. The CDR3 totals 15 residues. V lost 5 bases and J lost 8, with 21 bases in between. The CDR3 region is CASSPTPGPEGEAFF. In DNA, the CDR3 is TGTGCCAGCAGCCCGACACCGGGCCCCGAGGGGGAAGCTTTCTTT.

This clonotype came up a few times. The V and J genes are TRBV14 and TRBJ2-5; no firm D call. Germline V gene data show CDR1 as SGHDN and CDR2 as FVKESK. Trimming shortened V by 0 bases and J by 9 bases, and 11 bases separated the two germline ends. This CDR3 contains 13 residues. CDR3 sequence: CASSQDRRSSQYF. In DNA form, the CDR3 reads TGTGCCAGCAGCCAAGATAGGCGGAGCTCCCAGTACTTC.

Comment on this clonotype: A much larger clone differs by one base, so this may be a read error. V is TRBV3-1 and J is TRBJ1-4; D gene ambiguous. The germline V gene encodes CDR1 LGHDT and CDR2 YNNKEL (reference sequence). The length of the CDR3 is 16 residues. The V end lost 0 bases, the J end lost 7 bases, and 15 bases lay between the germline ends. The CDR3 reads CASSQERGRWSEKLFF. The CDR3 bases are TGTGCCAGCAGCCAAGAGAGAGGACGGTGGAGTGAAAAACTGTTTTTT.

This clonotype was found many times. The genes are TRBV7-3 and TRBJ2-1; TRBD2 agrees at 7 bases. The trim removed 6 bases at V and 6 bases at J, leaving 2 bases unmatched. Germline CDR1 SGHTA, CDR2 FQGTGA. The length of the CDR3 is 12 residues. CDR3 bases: TGTGCCAGCAGTCCTAGCGGCAATGAGCAGTTCTTC. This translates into CASSPSGNEQFF.

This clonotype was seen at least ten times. The CDR3 bases are TGCAGTGCTAGTGATGAGACTAGCTTCTCCTACAATGAGCAGTTCTTC. This translates into CSASDETSFSYNEQFF. This chain connects TRBV20-1 to TRBJ2-1; 7 bases are shared with TRBD2. Germline loops: CDR1 DFQATT, CDR2 SNEGSKA (reference sequence). V gave up 3 bases and J gave up 0 bases; unmatched junction bases: 8. The CDR3 totals 16 residues.

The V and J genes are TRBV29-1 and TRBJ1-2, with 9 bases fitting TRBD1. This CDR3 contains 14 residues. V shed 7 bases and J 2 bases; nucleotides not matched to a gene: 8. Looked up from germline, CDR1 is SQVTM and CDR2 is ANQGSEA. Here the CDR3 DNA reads TGCAGCGCTGTAGGAGGACAGGGGAACTATGGCTACACCTTC. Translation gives CSAVGGQGNYGYTF.